This TCR beta chain was retrieved from a study of control samples from healthy donors and cancer patients. This clone appeared a single time. Trimming shortened V by 2 bases and J by 4 bases, and 9 bases separated the two germline ends. The CDR3 extends over 14 amino acids. Germline assignment: CDR1 SNHLY and CDR2 FYNNEI. Generated by immunoSEQ multiplex PCR, the TCRdb table keeps only in-frame clones and is missing some. Among some 130,000 clones listed, more than 80% were seen once. The receptor was isolated from a man between 18 and 35 years old in good health. Source material: blood. J is TRBJ1-3 and V is TRBV2; D uncertain. CDR3 nucleotides: TGTGCCAGCAGTGAAAGCCGGTCCGGAAACACCATATATTTT. It specifies CASSESRSGNTIYF.